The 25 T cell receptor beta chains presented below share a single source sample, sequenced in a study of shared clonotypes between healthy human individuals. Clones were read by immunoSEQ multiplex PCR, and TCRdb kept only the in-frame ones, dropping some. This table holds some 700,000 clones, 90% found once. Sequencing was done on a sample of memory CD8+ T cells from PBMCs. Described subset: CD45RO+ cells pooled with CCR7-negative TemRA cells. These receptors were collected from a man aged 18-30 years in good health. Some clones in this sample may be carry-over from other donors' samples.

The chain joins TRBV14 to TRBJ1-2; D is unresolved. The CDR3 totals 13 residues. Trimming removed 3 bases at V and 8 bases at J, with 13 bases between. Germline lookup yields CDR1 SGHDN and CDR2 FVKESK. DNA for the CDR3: TGTGCCAGCAGCCAGGATGGACGGAGCGGCTACACCTTC. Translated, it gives CASSQDGRSGYTF.

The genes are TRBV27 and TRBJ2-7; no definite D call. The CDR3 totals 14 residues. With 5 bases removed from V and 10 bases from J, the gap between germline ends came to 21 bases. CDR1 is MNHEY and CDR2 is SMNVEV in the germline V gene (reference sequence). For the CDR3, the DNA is TGTGCCAGCAGTCCCCTCGGGCCATTAGCTTCACAGTACTTC. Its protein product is CASSPLGPLASQYF.

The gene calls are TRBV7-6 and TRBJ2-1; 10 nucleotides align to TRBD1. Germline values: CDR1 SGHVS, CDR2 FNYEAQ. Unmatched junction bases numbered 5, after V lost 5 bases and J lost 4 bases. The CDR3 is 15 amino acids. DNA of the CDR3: TGTGCCAGCAGCCGGGGGGACAGGGGTTACAATGAGCAGTTCTTC. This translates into CASSRGDRGYNEQFF.

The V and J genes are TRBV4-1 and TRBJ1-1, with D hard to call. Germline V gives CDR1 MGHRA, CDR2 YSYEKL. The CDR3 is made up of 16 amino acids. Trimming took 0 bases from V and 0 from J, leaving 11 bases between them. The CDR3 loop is CASSQEPGRLNTEAFF. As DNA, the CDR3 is TGCGCCAGCAGCCAAGAACCTGGGAGACTGAACACTGAAGCTTTCTTT.

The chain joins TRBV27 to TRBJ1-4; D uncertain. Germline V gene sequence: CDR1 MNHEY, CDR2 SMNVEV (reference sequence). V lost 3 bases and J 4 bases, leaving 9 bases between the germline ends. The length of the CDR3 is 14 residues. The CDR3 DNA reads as TGTGCCAGCAGTTTGGGTTGGGGTAATGAAAAACTGTTTTTT. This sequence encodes CASSLGWGNEKLFF.

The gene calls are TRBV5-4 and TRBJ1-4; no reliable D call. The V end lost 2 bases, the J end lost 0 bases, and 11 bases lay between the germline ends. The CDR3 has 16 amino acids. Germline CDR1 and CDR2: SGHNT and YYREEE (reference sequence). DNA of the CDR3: TGTGCCAGCAGCTTTTCTGAAGATGCAACTAATGAAAAACTGTTTTTT. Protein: CASSFSEDATNEKLFF.

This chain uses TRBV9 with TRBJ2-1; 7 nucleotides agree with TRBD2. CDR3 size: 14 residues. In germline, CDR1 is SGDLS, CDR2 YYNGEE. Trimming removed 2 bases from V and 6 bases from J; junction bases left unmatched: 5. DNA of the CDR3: TGTGCCAGCAGCGTGGCGGGAGCAGGCAATGAGCAGTTCTTC. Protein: CASSVAGAGNEQFF.

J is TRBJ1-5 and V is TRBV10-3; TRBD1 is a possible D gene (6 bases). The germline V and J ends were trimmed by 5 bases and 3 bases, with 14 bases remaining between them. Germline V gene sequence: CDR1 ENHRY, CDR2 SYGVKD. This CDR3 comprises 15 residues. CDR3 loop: CAISKETGNNQPQHF. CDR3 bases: TGTGCCATCAGTAAGGAGACAGGTAACAATCAGCCCCAGCATTTT.

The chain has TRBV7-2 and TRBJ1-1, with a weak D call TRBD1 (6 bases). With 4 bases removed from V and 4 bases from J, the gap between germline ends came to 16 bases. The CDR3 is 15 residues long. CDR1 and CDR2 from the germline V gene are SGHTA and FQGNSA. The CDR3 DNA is TGTGCCAGCAGCTATCGAACAGGGCTTCTCACTGAAGCTTTCTTT. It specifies CASSYRTGLLTEAFF.

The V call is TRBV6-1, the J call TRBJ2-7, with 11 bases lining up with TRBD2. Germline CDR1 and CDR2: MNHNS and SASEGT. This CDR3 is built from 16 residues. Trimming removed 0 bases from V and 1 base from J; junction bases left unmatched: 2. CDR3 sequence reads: CASSEAASGRSYEQYF. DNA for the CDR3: TGTGCCAGCAGTGAAGCTGCTAGCGGGAGGTCCTACGAGCAGTACTTC.

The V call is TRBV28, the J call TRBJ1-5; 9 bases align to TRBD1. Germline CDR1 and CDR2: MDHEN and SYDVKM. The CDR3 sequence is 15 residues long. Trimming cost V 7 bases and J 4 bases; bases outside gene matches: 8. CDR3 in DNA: TGTGCCAGCAACCCCCCCGGACAGGGGAATCAGCCCCAGCATTTT. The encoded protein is CASNPPGQGNQPQHF.

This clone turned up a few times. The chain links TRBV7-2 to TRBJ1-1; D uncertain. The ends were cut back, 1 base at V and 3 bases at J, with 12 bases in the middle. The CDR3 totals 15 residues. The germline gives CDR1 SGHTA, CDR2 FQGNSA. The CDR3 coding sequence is TGTGCCAGCAGCTTAGTATCTCGAGGATACACTGAAGCTTTCTTT. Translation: CASSLVSRGYTEAFF.

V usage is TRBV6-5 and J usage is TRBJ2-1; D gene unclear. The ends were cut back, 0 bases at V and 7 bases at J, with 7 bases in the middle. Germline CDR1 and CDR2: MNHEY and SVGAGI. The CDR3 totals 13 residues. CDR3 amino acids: CASSYSTWNEQFF. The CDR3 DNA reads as TGTGCCAGCAGTTACTCGACTTGGAATGAGCAGTTCTTC.

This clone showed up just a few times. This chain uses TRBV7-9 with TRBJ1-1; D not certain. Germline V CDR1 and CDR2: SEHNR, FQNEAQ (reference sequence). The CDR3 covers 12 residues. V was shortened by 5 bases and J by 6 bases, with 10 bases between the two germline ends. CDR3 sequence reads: CASSPQAAEAFF. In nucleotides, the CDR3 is TGTGCCAGCAGCCCTCAAGCTGCTGAAGCTTTCTTT. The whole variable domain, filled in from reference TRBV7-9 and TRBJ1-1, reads DTGVSQNPRHKITKRGQNVTFRCDPISEHNRLYWYRQTLGQGPEFLTYFQNEAQLEKSRLLSDRFSAERPKGSFSTLEIQRTEQGDSAMYLCASSPQAAEAFFGQGTRLTVV.

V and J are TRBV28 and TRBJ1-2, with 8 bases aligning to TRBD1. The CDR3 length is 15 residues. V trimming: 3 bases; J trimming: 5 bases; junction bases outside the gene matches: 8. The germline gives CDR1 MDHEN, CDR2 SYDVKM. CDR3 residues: CASSFLGQDSYGYTF. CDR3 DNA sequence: TGTGCCAGCAGTTTTCTGGGACAGGATTCGTATGGCTACACCTTC.

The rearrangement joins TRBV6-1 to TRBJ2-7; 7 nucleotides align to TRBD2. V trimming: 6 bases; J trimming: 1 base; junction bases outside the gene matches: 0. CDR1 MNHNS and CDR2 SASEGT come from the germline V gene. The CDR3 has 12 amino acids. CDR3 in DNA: TGTGCCAGCAGGGGACTATCCTACGAGCAGTACTTC. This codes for CASRGLSYEQYF.

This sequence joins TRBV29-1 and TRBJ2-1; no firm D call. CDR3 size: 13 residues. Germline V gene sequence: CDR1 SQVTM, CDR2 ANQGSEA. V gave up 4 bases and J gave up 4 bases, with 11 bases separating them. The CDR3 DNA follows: TGCAGCGTTGTAGTGTTCCAATACAATGAGCAGTTCTTC. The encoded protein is CSVVVFQYNEQFF.

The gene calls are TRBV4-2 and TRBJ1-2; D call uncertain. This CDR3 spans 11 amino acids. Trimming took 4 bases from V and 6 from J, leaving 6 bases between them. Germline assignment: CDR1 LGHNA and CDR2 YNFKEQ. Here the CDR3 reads CASSPLNGYTF. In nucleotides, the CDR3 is TGTGCCAGCAGCCCCCTCAATGGCTACACCTTC.

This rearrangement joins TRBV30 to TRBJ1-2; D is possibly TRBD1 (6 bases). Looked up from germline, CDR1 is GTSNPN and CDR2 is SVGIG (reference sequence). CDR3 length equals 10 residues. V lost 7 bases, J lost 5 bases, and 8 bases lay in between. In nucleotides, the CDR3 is TGTGCCTTAACAGGGTATGGCTACACCTTC. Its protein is CALTGYGYTF.

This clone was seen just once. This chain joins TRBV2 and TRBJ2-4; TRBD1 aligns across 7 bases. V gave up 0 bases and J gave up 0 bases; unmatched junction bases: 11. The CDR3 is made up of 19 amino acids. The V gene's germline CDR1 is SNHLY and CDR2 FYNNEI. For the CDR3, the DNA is TGTGCCAGCAGTGAAGCGCAGGGGACAGAGATTCTAGCCAAAAACATTCAGTACTTC. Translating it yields CASSEAQGTEILAKNIQYF.

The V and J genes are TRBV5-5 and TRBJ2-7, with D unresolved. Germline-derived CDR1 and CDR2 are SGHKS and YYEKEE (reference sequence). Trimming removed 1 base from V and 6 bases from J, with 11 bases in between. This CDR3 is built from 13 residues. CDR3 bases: TGTGCCAGCAGCTTGTCGTCCGGCAGCGAGCAGTACTTC. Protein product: CASSLSSGSEQYF.

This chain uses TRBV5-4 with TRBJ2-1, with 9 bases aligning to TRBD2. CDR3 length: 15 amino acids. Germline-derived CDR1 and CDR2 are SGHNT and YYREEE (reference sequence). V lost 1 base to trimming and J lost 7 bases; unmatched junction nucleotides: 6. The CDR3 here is CASSLLASGKNEQFF. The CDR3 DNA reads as TGTGCCAGCAGCTTGTTGGCTAGCGGGAAAAATGAGCAGTTCTTC.

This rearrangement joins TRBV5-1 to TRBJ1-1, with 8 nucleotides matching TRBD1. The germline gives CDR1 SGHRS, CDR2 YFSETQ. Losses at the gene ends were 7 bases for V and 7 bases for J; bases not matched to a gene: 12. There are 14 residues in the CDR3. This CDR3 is CASEPWTGSLEAFF. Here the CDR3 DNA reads TGCGCCAGCGAACCTTGGACAGGGTCTCTTGAAGCTTTCTTT.

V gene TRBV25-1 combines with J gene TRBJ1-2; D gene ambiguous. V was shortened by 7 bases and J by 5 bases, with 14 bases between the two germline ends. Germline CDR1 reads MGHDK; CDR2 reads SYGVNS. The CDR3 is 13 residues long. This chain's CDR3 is CASTPGGHYGYTF. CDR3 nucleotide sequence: TGTGCCAGCACCCCCGGAGGGCATTATGGCTACACCTTC.

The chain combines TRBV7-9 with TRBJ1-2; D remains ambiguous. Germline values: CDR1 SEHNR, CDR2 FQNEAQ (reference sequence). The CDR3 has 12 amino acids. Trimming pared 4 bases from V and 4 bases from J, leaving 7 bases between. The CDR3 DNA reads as TGTGCCAGCAGCTCGGACTTCTATGGCTACACCTTC. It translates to CASSSDFYGYTF.